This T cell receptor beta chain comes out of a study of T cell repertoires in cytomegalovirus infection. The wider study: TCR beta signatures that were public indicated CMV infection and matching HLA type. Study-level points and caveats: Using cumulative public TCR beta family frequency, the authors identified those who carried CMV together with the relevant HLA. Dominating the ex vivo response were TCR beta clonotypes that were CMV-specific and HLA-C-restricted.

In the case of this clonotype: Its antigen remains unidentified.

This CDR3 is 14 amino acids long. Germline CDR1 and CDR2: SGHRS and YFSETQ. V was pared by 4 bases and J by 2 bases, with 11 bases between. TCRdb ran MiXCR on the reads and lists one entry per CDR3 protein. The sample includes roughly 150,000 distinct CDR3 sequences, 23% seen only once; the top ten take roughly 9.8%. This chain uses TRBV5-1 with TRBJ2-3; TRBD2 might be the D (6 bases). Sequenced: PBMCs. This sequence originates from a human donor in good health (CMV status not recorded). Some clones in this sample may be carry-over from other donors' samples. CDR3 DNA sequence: TGCGCCAGCAGCCCCGGGACTTTCACAGATACGCAGTATTTT. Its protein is CASSPGTFTDTQYF.